What follows are 13 T cell receptor beta chains derived from one specimen sequenced in a study of T cells after yellow fever vaccination. TCRdb ran MiXCR on the 5' RACE reads and lists one entry per CDR3 protein. The table includes approximately 550,000 distinct CDR3 sequences, approximately 15% detected once. Sample: PBMCs, taken on the day of the yellow fever booster vaccination. These receptors came from a man younger than 45 who received the YFV17D yellow fever vaccine.

In its sample, this clonotype was seen a few times. The chain joins TRBV10-3 to TRBJ2-5; TRBD1 matches 8 bases. Trimming at V came to 10 bases and at J to 4 bases, leaving 5 bases not matched to a gene. CDR3 length: 12 residues. Germline V CDR1 and CDR2: ENHRY, SYGVKD. CDR3 amino acids: CATGTGLETQYF. CDR3 nucleotides: TGTGCCACGGGGACAGGTTTAGAGACCCAGTACTTC.

This clonotype was observed a few times. The chain recombines TRBV11-2 with TRBJ2-1; 14 nucleotides match TRBD2. The CDR3 has 20 amino acids. From germline, CDR1 is SGHAT and CDR2 FQNNGV. V lost 1 base to trimming and J lost 0 bases; unmatched junction nucleotides: 8. The CDR3 loop reads CASSLVPGTSGSTSYNEQFF. As DNA, the CDR3 is TGTGCCAGCAGCTTAGTCCCCGGGACTAGCGGGAGTACCTCCTACAATGAGCAGTTCTTC.

This clonotype was detected only a few times. The rearrangement uses TRBV10-3 and TRBJ2-5; 12 positions agree with TRBD2. The CDR3 is made up of 15 amino acids. The ends lost 3 bases at V and 4 bases at J; junction bases unmatched: 3. Per germline, CDR1 ENHRY and CDR2 SYGVKD. The CDR3 DNA reads as TGTGCCATCAGTGACCTAGCGGGAGGGCTAGAGACCCAGTACTTC. Encoded protein: CAISDLAGGLETQYF.

This clonotype was seen a handful of times. At one of its ends the junction is not consistent with the germline gene, which may arise from a read error. This sequence joins TRBV20-1 and TRBJ2-2; 12 bases fit TRBD2. Germline values: CDR1 DFQATT, CDR2 SNEGSKA (reference sequence). The CDR3 runs to 16 residues. The CDR3, as DNA: TGCTGTGCTAGAGATGGACTAGCGGGAACAACCGGGGAGCTGTTTTTT. Amino acid sequence: CCARDGLAGTTGELFF.

This clonotype was seen more than once but under ten times. V gene TRBV28 combines with J gene TRBJ2-3; no reliable D call. This CDR3 region has 11 residues. Looked up from germline, CDR1 is MDHEN and CDR2 is SYDVKM. V lost 5 bases and J 10 bases, leaving 10 bases between the germline ends. CDR3 loop: CASSKGLAQYF. The CDR3 DNA is TGTGCCAGCAGTAAAGGGCTGGCGCAGTATTTT.

Of note for this clonotype: Mismatch with germline at one junction end may stem from a read error. This rearrangement joins TRBV10-3 to TRBJ2-3; D may be TRBD1 (6 bases). Germline V gene lookup returns CDR1 ENHRY and CDR2 SYGVKD. CDR3 length equals 18 residues. In DNA form, the CDR3 reads TGTGCCGTCAGTGAGTGGGTCCTGACAGGATCTAGCACAGATACGCAGTATTTT. Its translation is CAVSEWVLTGSSTDTQYF.

This CDR3 is CASTSGPSDTQYF. Here the CDR3 DNA reads TGCGCCAGCACCAGCGGACCATCAGATACGCAGTATTTT. The rearrangement joins TRBV5-1 to TRBJ2-3; tentative D call: TRBD2 (5 bases). CDR1 and CDR2 from the germline V gene are SGHRS and YFSETQ. The CDR3 is 13 residues long. Trimming pared 6 bases from V and 4 bases from J, leaving 12 bases between. Based on the CDR3 plus reference TRBV5-1 and TRBJ2-3, the full variable domain is KAGVTQTPRYLIKTRGQQVTLSCSPISGHRSVSWYQQTPGQGLQFLFEYFSETQRNKGNFPGRFSGRQFSNSRSEMNVSTLELGDSALYLCASTSGPSDTQYFGPGTRLTVL.

This chain links TRBV4-3 with TRBJ2-5; 7 nucleotides agree with TRBD2. V dropped 1 base and J dropped 4; count of bases not matched to a gene: 9. The CDR3 loop spans 16 amino acids. The germline CDR1 and CDR2 sequences are LGHNA and YSLEER. CDR3 residues: CASSQGLTGGGETQYF. The CDR3 DNA reads TGCGCCAGCAGCCAAGGGCTTACGGGAGGTGGAGAGACCCAGTACTTC.

The chain is built from TRBV12-3 or TRBV12-4 and TRBJ2-4; tentatively, D is TRBD2 (6 bases). V lost 6 bases, J lost 7 bases, and 16 bases lay in between. This CDR3 comprises 14 residues. The CDR3 bases are TGTGCCAGCAGGAATACAGGAGGGAATAACATTCAGTACTTC. This translates into CASRNTGGNNIQYF.

The gene calls are TRBV9 and TRBJ2-5; D might be TRBD1 or TRBD2, each matching 5 bases. V lost 4 bases and J 3 bases, leaving 13 bases between the germline ends. In germline, CDR1 is SGDLS, CDR2 YYNGEE. The CDR3 covers 14 residues. This CDR3 reads CASSTGTSEETQYF. In nucleotides, the CDR3 is TGTGCCAGCAGCACCGGGACCAGCGAAGAGACCCAGTACTTC.

This clonotype has more than one count but fewer than ten. The CDR3 spells CASSFGLAGGETQYF. Written as DNA, the CDR3 is TGTGCCAGCAGTTTCGGACTAGCGGGAGGAGAGACCCAGTACTTC. The gene calls are TRBV6-5 and TRBJ2-5; 14 nucleotides line up with TRBD2. The CDR3 is 15 residues long. Germline loops: CDR1 MNHEY, CDR2 SVGAGI. The V segment lost 4 bases and the J segment 4 bases; nucleotides outside the gene matches: 2.

This clonotype was seen once. The CDR3 sequence: CASRPVGDTQYF. DNA for the CDR3: TGTGCCAGCAGACCGGTCGGAGATACGCAGTATTTT. The J gene is TRBJ2-3, the V gene TRBV6-2 or TRBV6-3; D ambiguous. The V gene lost 6 bases and the J gene lost 5 bases, with 9 bases spanning the gap. The CDR3 sequence is 12 residues long. Germline lookup yields CDR1 MNHEY and CDR2 SVGEGT.

This clonotype was recorded a few times. The rearrangement joins TRBV10-2 to TRBJ1-2, with 7 bases matching TRBD1. Germline CDR1 WSHSY, CDR2 SAAADI. This CDR3 contains 15 residues. V dropped 0 bases and J dropped 2; count of bases not matched to a gene: 3. CDR3 sequence reads: CASSESGQVNYGYTF. The DNA of the CDR3 is TGCGCCAGCAGTGAGTCTGGACAGGTGAACTATGGCTACACCTTC.